A selection of T cell receptor beta chains follows, all from one sample in a study of blood T cell repertoires in COVID-19. Libraries were prepared by immunoSEQ multiplex PCR; TCRdb keeps only in-frame clonotypes and omits some of them. The repertoire holds about 50,000 clones, with approximately 80% as singletons. Sequencing was done on a sample of peripheral blood. The source is a man between 65 and 79 years old with active or convalescent COVID-19. The CDR3 runs from the conserved cysteine through the conserved F or W. The D gene is left open where the match is weak. For some rows the clone size is stated as once, few or many, or as a class when expanded; others skip it.

D: -; V: TRBV9; J: TRBJ1-3; size: -; CDR3: CASSVGVQVHYSGNTIYF; DNA: TGTGCCAGCAGCGTAGGGGTACAGGTCCATTACTCTGGAAACACCATATATTTT
D: TRBD1; V: TRBV4-1; J: TRBJ1-3; size: -; CDR3: CASSQDLGTASGNTIYF; DNA: TGCGCCAGCAGCCAAGATCTGGGGACAGCCTCTGGAAACACCATATATTTT
D: TRBD2; V: TRBV19; J: TRBJ2-2; size: -; CDR3: CASSRGTSGVNTGELFF; DNA: TGTGCCAGTAGTAGGGGGACTAGCGGGGTGAACACCGGGGAGCTGTTTTTT
D: -; V: TRBV24-1; J: TRBJ2-5; size: -; CDR3: CATSDNSVQETQYF; DNA: TGTGCCACCAGTGATAATAGCGTACAAGAGACCCAGTACTTC
D: TRBD1; V: TRBV28; J: TRBJ2-6; size: -; CDR3: CASSSTGSGANVLTF; DNA: TGTGCCAGCAGTTCGACAGGGTCAGGGGCCAACGTCCTGACTTTC
D: TRBD2; V: TRBV24-1; J: TRBJ2-5; size: -; CDR3: CATSDLLAGGQETQYF; DNA: TGTGCCACCAGTGATCTACTAGCGGGAGGGCAAGAGACCCAGTACTTC
D: -; V: TRBV18; J: TRBJ1-1; size: -; CDR3: CASSPTLEVTEAFF; DNA: TGTGCCAGCTCACCCACGCTGGAGGTGACTGAAGCTTTCTTT
D: TRBD1; V: TRBV19; J: TRBJ2-7; size: -; CDR3: CASAVGQGYEQYF; DNA: TGTGCCTCCGCGGTAGGACAGGGCTACGAGCAGTACTTC
D: -; V: TRBV5-4; J: TRBJ2-7; size: -; CDR3: CASSLAPRSYEQYF; DNA: TGTGCCAGCAGCTTGGCCCCGCGGTCCTACGAGCAGTACTTC
D: -; V: TRBV9; J: TRBJ2-2; size: -; CDR3: CASSVEGDTGELFF; DNA: TGTGCCAGCAGCGTTGAAGGGGACACCGGGGAGCTGTTTTTT
D: TRBD1; V: TRBV4-3; J: TRBJ2-7; size: -; CDR3: CASSPHPGQGTEQYF; DNA: TGCGCCAGCAGCCCACATCCCGGACAGGGGACCGAGCAGTACTTC
D: TRBD1; V: TRBV29-1; J: TRBJ1-1; size: -; CDR3: CSVGTGQPEAFF; DNA: TGCAGCGTAGGGACAGGGCAGCCTGAAGCTTTCTTT
D: TRBD2; V: TRBV30; J: TRBJ2-2; size: many; CDR3: CAWSVGTRSGELFF; DNA: TGTGCCTGGAGTGTAGGGACTAGGTCCGGGGAGCTGTTTTTT
D: -; V: TRBV7-2; J: TRBJ1-2; size: few; CDR3: CASSLGAGGANYGYTF; DNA: TGTGCCAGCAGCTTAGGGGCGGGGGGAGCTAACTATGGCTACACCTTC
D: -; V: TRBV29-1; J: TRBJ1-3; size: -; CDR3: CSVVPVQGPSGNTIYF; DNA: TGCAGCGTTGTACCCGTCCAGGGGCCCTCTGGAAACACCATATATTTT
D: TRBD1; V: TRBV29-1; J: TRBJ2-7; size: -; CDR3: CSAKPGQGYEQYF; DNA: TGCAGCGCAAAGCCGGGACAGGGCTACGAGCAGTACTTC
D: -; V: TRBV29-1; J: TRBJ1-1; size: -; CDR3: CNALLLPQGNTEAFF; DNA: TGCAACGCTTTATTGCTACCACAGGGGAACACTGAAGCTTTCTTT
D: -; V: TRBV29-1; J: TRBJ2-2; size: -; CDR3: CSGGGLNTGELFF; DNA: TGCAGCGGGGGCGGGCTTAACACCGGGGAGCTGTTTTTT